This passage covers 27 T cell receptor beta chains from one sample sequenced in a study of T-cell reconstitution after alpha-beta-depleted transplantation in children (dated by TCRdb to 2016 to 2017). Libraries were built with PCR. The data were produced on an Illumina HiSeq 2500. Molecular barcoding was employed in the preparation of TCR libraries, with unique molecular identifiers being used to normalize TCRbeta repertoire quantification. TCRdb ran its own pipeline on the public reads, namely fastp trimming at Q25 and MiXCR clone calling, and kept in-frame beta chains. Rows matching on CDR3 protein sequence are summarized as one entry with the most common DNA and genes. The sample table lists about 610,000 distinct CDR3 sequences, roughly a tenth of them with a count of one. The ten top clones hold 4% to 5% of the sample. Sample: PBMCs from the stem cell graft donor, taken from the stem cell graft. The receptors were gathered from a human donor who donated a stem cell graft to a child with acute myeloid leukemia.

The V and J genes are TRBV7-9 and TRBJ2-5, with 9 bases identical to TRBD1. CDR1 SEHNR and CDR2 FQNEAQ come from the germline V gene (reference sequence). V was clipped by 9 bases and J by 5 bases; unmatched bases: 10. This CDR3 spans 14 amino acids. The CDR3 bases are TGTGCCAGGGGCCCCGGGACAGGGACGGAGACCCAGTACTTC. This codes for CARGPGTGTETQYF.

This clonotype has just a few counts. DNA of the CDR3: TGTGCCAGCAGCCAAGAAGCAGGGGCAGACTCCTACGAGCAGTACTTC. Protein: CASSQEAGADSYEQYF. The J gene is TRBJ2-7, the V gene TRBV4-2, with a tentative D call TRBD1 (6 bases). Trimming pared 0 bases from V and 0 bases from J, leaving 12 bases between. The CDR3 length is 16 residues. Germline V gives CDR1 LGHNA, CDR2 YNFKEQ.

The rearrangement joins TRBV2 to TRBJ2-7; D may be TRBD1 or TRBD2 (5 bases each). The germline gives CDR1 SNHLY, CDR2 FYNNEI. The CDR3 length is 14 residues. With 1 base removed from V and 3 bases from J, the gap between germline ends came to 10 bases. The CDR3 region is CASSEERGVYEQYF. CDR3 DNA: TGTGCCAGCAGTGAAGAAAGGGGAGTCTACGAGCAGTACTTC.

This clonotype occurred a few times. The rearrangement links TRBV19 to TRBJ2-1, with TRBD2 matching over 9 bases. The junction had 7 bases not matched to a gene; V was cut back by 3 bases and J by 7 bases. CDR3 length equals 15 residues. Germline lookup yields CDR1 LNHDA and CDR2 SQIVND (reference sequence). CDR3 sequence (DNA): TGTGCCAGTAGTATCGTAGCGGGAGTTGAGAATGAGCAGTTCTTC. As protein: CASSIVAGVENEQFF.

This chain connects TRBV12-3 or TRBV12-4 to TRBJ1-5; D is undetermined. The CDR3 has 15 residues. V was shortened by 3 bases and J by 0 bases, with 9 bases between the two germline ends. This CDR3 is CASSLRGNSNQPQHF. The CDR3 DNA reads TGTGCCAGCAGTTTGCGAGGGAATAGCAATCAGCCCCAGCATTTT.

This clonotype was counted only a few times. This chain joins TRBV29-1 and TRBJ2-3; possible D gene TRBD2, 6 bases. Trimming took off 7 bases at V and 3 bases at J, with 8 bases between the two ends. The CDR3 runs 11 residues. Germline-derived CDR1 and CDR2 are SQVTM and ANQGSEA. As DNA, the CDR3 is TGCAGCGCCGGGAGAACAGATACGCAGTATTTT. The encoded protein is CSAGRTDTQYF.

This clonotype was recorded many times. The chain couples TRBV6-2 or TRBV6-3 to TRBJ2-7, with 11 bases lining up with TRBD2. CDR3 length: 13 residues. The V segment lost 7 bases and the J segment 3 bases; nucleotides outside the gene matches: 2. Germline assignment: CDR1 MNHEY and CDR2 SVGEGT. CDR3 region: CASKTSGIYEQYF. In DNA form, the CDR3 reads TGTGCCAGCAAGACTAGCGGGATCTACGAGCAGTACTTC.

The rearrangement joins TRBV20-1 to TRBJ2-7; 9 bases line up with TRBD1. J was trimmed by 0 bases and V by 6 bases; bases with no gene match: 6. Germline CDR1 DFQATT, CDR2 SNEGSKA (reference sequence). CDR3 length equals 14 residues. The CDR3: CSARQGGNSYEQYF. CDR3 coding DNA: TGCAGTGCAAGACAGGGGGGGAACTCCTACGAGCAGTACTTC.

In its sample, this clonotype was seen a few times. V is TRBV3-1 and J is TRBJ2-3; the D gene is possibly TRBD1 (6 bases). This CDR3 is 13 amino acids long. Between the trimmed V and J ends, which lost 7 bases and 2 bases, there was a span of 10 bases. Germline V lookup: CDR1 LGHDT, CDR2 YNNKEL (reference sequence). The DNA of the CDR3 is TGTGCCAGCAAGCGGACAGACACAGATACGCAGTATTTT. Amino acids: CASKRTDTDTQYF.

The chain combines TRBV7-9 with TRBJ1-5; D is uncertain. The CDR3 runs to 14 residues. Germline-derived CDR1 and CDR2 are SEHNR and FQNEAQ (reference sequence). V was trimmed by 3 bases and J by 5 bases, leaving 11 bases between them. For the CDR3, the DNA is TGTGCCAGCAGCTTGGAGGGAGGGTATCAGCCCCAGCATTTT. This sequence encodes CASSLEGGYQPQHF.

This clonotype has a handful of counts. In DNA, the CDR3 is TGCAGCGTTGAAGGCCTAGCCGGCGAGACCCAGTACTTC. This sequence encodes CSVEGLAGETQYF. The chain joins TRBV29-1 to TRBJ2-5, with a tentative D call TRBD2 (5 bases). CDR3 length equals 13 residues. Germline V gene lookup returns CDR1 SQVTM and CDR2 ANQGSEA. The germline V and J ends were trimmed by 1 base and 5 bases, with 11 bases remaining between them.

This clonotype showed up many times. This chain links TRBV29-1 with TRBJ2-1, with 7 positions matching TRBD2. CDR1 is SQVTM and CDR2 is ANQGSEA in the germline V gene. This CDR3 spans 13 amino acids. The V segment lost 5 bases and the J segment 0 bases; nucleotides outside the gene matches: 1. The CDR3 DNA sequence: TGCAGCGTTCGGGAGGACTCCTACAATGAGCAGTTCTTC. Translation: CSVREDSYNEQFF.

This clonotype showed up just a few times. The CDR3: CASSYGRAATPTNVLTF. The CDR3 coding sequence is TGTGCCAGCAGTTACGGTAGGGCGGCGACCCCCACCAACGTCCTGACTTTC. This chain links TRBV6-5 with TRBJ2-6, with D unresolved. The CDR3 contains 17 residues. The V gene's germline CDR1 is MNHEY and CDR2 SVGAGI. With 2 bases removed from V and 8 bases from J, the gap between germline ends came to 19 bases.

The V gene is TRBV4-1, the J gene TRBJ2-2; D possibly corresponds to TRBD2 (6 bases). Germline CDR1 and CDR2: MGHRA and YSYEKL. CDR3 length equals 15 residues. Trimming shortened V by 1 base and J by 5 bases, and 11 bases separated the two germline ends. The CDR3 region is CASSQGREATGELFF. For the CDR3, the DNA is TGCGCCAGCAGCCAAGGGAGGGAAGCGACCGGGGAGCTGTTTTTT.

This clonotype was seen a few times. The V and J genes are TRBV20-1 and TRBJ2-2; D not certain. The CDR3 is made up of 13 amino acids. CDR1 is DFQATT and CDR2 is SNEGSKA in the germline V gene (reference sequence). V lost 2 bases to trimming and J lost 6 bases, with 10 bases between them. CDR3 DNA sequence: TGCAGTGCTAGAACGGACCGGGCCGGGGAGCTGTTTTTT. Its translation is CSARTDRAGELFF.

The gene calls are TRBV4-2 and TRBJ2-7; 7 nucleotides align to TRBD2. The CDR3 is 18 amino acids. The germline V gene encodes CDR1 LGHNA and CDR2 YNFKEQ. The junction had 13 bases not matched to a gene; V was cut back by 1 base and J by 1 base. The CDR3 sequence is CASSQVRGGSEGSYEQYF. The CDR3, as DNA: TGTGCCAGCAGCCAAGTCCGGGGCGGGAGTGAGGGTTCCTACGAGCAGTACTTC.

This clonotype was observed a handful of times. The chain carries TRBV6-2 or TRBV6-3 and TRBJ2-1, with D maybe TRBD2 (6 bases). The V end was cut by 5 bases, the J end by 13 bases, with 15 bases between. CDR3 length: 12 amino acids. CDR1 is MNHEY, CDR2 SVGEGT, per germline. The CDR3 here is CASSDTRDFQFF. Here the CDR3 DNA reads TGTGCCAGCAGTGACACCCGGGACTTCCAGTTCTTC.

This clonotype was detected many times. The V gene is TRBV27, the J gene TRBJ2-1, with 7 bases matching TRBD2. In germline, CDR1 is MNHEY, CDR2 SMNVEV (reference sequence). J lost 7 bases, V lost 3 bases, and 3 bases had no gene match. The CDR3 runs 13 residues. CDR3 bases: TGTGCCAGCAGTTTGACTAGCACAAATGAGCAGTTCTTC. This codes for CASSLTSTNEQFF.

This chain joins TRBV9 and TRBJ2-1; D is possibly TRBD1 (5 bases). CDR3 length: 13 amino acids. The germline V gene encodes CDR1 SGDLS and CDR2 YYNGEE. Trimming left V 0 bases short and J 5 bases short, with 6 bases between. Written as DNA, the CDR3 is TGTGCCAGCAGCGTAGGCAGGGACAATGAGCAGTTCTTC. The encoded protein is CASSVGRDNEQFF.

The table lists this clonotype with many counts. The genes are TRBV5-1 and TRBJ2-7; TRBD1 is a possible D gene (5 bases). Germline V lookup: CDR1 SGHRS, CDR2 YFSETQ. V dropped 5 bases and J dropped 2 bases, with 11 bases sitting between them. The CDR3 has 13 amino acids. CDR3 DNA: TGCGCCAGCAGGGAAGGGGATCCCTACGAGCAGTACTTC. Protein product: CASREGDPYEQYF. The variable domain in full, completed from reference TRBV5-1 and TRBJ2-7, reads KAGVTQTPRYLIKTRGQQVTLSCSPISGHRSVSWYQQTPGQGLQFLFEYFSETQRNKGNFPGRFSGRQFSNSRSEMNVSTLELGDSALYLCASREGDPYEQYFGPGTRLTVT.

This clonotype was recorded a few times. The V call is TRBV6-2 or TRBV6-3, the J call TRBJ1-2; D gene uncertain. Per the germline V gene, CDR1 is MNHEY and CDR2 is SVGEGT. Trimming removed 6 bases at V and 3 bases at J, with 8 bases between. The length of the CDR3 is 12 residues. The CDR3 loop reads CASRPADYGYTF. The CDR3 DNA reads TGTGCCAGCAGACCAGCAGACTATGGCTACACCTTC.

This clonotype has a handful of counts. This rearrangement joins TRBV27 to TRBJ2-3; weak D call: TRBD1 (8 bases). The germline V and J ends were trimmed by 5 bases and 4 bases, with 16 bases remaining between them. This CDR3 has 15 residues. Germline V gives CDR1 MNHEY, CDR2 SMNVEV (reference sequence). The CDR3 is CASSADRGGADTQYF. The CDR3 bases are TGTGCCAGCAGTGCAGACAGGGGAGGGGCAGATACGCAGTATTTT.

A few counts support this clonotype. The DNA for the CDR3 is TGTGCCAGCAGGACTAACGGGCTAGCTGAAGCTTTCTTT. Translation gives CASRTNGLAEAFF. The rearrangement uses TRBV12-3 or TRBV12-4 and TRBJ1-1; the D is unclear. CDR3 length equals 13 residues. Trimming left V 6 bases short and J 6 bases short, with 14 bases between.

This clonotype was detected ten times or more. The chain uses TRBV12-3 or TRBV12-4 and TRBJ2-7; 11 bases map to TRBD2. Trimming cost V 10 bases and J 3 bases; bases outside gene matches: 5. There are 13 residues in the CDR3. The CDR3 DNA reads TGTGCCACACAACTAGCGGGAGTCTACGAGCAGTACTTC. As protein: CATQLAGVYEQYF.

At least ten counts were recorded for this clonotype. The rearrangement joins TRBV12-3 or TRBV12-4 to TRBJ2-5; tentatively, D is TRBD1 (6 bases). This CDR3 is 11 amino acids long. The V gene lost 9 bases and the J gene lost 3 bases, with 8 bases spanning the gap. DNA of the CDR3: TGTGCCAGTGCAGGGGAAGAGACCCAGTACTTC. Protein: CASAGEETQYF.

This clonotype has a count of ten or more. The chain carries TRBV6-2 or TRBV6-3 and TRBJ2-4; D perhaps matches TRBD1 (5 bases). The germline V gene has CDR1 MNHEY and CDR2 SVGEGT. Trimming left V 5 bases short and J 9 bases short, with 14 bases between. The CDR3 has 13 amino acids. CDR3 protein: CASSPGHNGIQYF. The DNA for the CDR3 is TGTGCCAGCAGTCCAGGACATAATGGCATTCAGTACTTC.

This clonotype has at least ten counts. At one end the junction does not follow the germline gene, possibly because of a read error. The chain couples TRBV5-1 to TRBJ2-2; 7 nucleotides line up with TRBD1. There are 15 residues in the CDR3. Germline CDR1 SGHRS, CDR2 YFSETQ. The CDR3 DNA follows: TGTGCCAGCAGCTTACGGACAGGGAACACCGGGGAGCTGTTTTTT. It is translated as CASSLRTGNTGELFF.